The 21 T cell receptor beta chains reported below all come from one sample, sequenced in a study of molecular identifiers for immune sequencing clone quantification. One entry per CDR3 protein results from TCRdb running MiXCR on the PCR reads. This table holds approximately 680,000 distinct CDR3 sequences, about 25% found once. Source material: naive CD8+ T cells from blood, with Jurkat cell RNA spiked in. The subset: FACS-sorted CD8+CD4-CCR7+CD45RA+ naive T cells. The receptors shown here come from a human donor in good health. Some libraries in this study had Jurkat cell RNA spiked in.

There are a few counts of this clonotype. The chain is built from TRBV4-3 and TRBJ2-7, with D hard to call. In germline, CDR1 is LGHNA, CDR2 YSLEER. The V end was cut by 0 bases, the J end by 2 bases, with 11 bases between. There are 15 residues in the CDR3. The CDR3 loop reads CASSQEGTSTYEQYF. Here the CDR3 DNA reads TGCGCCAGCAGCCAAGAAGGAACATCAACCTACGAGCAGTACTTC.

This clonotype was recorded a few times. In DNA, the CDR3 is TGTGCCAGCAGTTACCGGGTTGGAACTAGGGGCTACAATGAGCAGTTCTTC. Protein product: CASSYRVGTRGYNEQFF. The chain links TRBV6-5 to TRBJ2-1, with D possibly being TRBD1 or TRBD2 (5 bases each). Germline CDR1 is MNHEY and CDR2 is SVGAGI. V gave up 2 bases and J gave up 3 bases, with 17 bases separating them. This CDR3 comprises 17 residues.

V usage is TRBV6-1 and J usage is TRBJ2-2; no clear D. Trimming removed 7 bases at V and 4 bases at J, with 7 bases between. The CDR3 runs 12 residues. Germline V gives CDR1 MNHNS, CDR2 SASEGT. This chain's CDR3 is CASTNPTGELFF. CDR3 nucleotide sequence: TGTGCCAGCACCAACCCCACCGGGGAGCTGTTTTTT.

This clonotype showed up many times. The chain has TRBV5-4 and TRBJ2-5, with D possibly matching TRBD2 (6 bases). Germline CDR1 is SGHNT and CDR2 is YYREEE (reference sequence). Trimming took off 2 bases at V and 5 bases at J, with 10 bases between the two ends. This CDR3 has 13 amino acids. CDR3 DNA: TGTGCCAGCAGCTTTAGCGGCGGGGAGACCCAGTACTTC. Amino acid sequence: CASSFSGGETQYF. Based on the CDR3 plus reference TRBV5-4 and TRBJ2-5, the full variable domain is ETGVTQSPTHLIKTRGQQVTLRCSSQSGHNTVSWYQQALGQGPQFIFQYYREEENGRGNFPPRFSGLQFPNYSSELNVNALELDDSALYLCASSFSGGETQYFGPGTRLLVL.

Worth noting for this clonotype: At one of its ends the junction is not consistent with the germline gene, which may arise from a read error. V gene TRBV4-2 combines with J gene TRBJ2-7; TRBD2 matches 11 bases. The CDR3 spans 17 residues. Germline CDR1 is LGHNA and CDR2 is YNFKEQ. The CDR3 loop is CASSQDLRLAGTYVQYF. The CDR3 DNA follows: TGTGCCAGCAGCCAAGATTTAAGACTAGCGGGAACATACGTGCAGTACTTC.

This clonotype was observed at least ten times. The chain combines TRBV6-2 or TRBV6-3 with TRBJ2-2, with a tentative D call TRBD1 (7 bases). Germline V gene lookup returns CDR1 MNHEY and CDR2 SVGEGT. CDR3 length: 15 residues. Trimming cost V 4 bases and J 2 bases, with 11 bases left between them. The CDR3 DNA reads TGTGCCAGCAGTTGGACAGGACTAAACACCGGGGAGCTGTTTTTT. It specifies CASSWTGLNTGELFF.

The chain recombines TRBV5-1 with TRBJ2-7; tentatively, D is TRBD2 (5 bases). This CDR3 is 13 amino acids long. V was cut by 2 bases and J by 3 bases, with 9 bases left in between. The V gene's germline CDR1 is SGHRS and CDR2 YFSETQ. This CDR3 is CASSFGLNYEQYF. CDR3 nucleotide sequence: TGCGCCAGCAGCTTTGGACTGAACTACGAGCAGTACTTC.

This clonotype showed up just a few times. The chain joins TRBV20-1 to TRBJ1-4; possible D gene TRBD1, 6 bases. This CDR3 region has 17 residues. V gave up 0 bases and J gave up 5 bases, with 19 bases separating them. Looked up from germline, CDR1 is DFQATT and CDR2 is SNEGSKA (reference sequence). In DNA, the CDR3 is TGCAGTGCTAGAGATCCGACCGCCTTTGGACAGAATGAAAAACTGTTTTTT. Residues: CSARDPTAFGQNEKLFF.

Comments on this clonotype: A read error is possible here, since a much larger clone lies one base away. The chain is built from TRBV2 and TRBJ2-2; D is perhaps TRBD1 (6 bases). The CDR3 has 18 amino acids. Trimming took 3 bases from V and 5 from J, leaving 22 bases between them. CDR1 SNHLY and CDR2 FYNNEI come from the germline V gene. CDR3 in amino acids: CASSDRWTAMRRTGELFF. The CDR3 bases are TGTGCCAGCAGTGATCGGTGGACAGCTATGCGCAGGACCGGGGAGCTGTTTTTT.

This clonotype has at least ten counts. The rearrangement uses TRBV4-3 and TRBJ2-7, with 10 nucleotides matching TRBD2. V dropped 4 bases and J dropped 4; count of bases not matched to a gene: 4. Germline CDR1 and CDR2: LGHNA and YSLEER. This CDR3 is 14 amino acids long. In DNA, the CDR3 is TGCGCCAGCAGCCCCGGGACTAGCGATTACGAGCAGTACTTC. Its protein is CASSPGTSDYEQYF.

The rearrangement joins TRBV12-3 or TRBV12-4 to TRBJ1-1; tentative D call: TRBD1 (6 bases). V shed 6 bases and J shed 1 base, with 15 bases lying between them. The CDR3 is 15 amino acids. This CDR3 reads CASRPSPGQNTEAFF. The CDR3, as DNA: TGTGCCAGCAGACCCTCCCCGGGACAGAACACTGAAGCTTTCTTT.

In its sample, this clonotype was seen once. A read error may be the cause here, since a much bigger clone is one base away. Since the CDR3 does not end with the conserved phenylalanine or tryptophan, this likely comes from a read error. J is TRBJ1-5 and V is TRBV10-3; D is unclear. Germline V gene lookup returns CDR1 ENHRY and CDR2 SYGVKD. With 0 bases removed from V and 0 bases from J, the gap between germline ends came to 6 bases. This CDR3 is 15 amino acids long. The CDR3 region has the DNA TGTGCCATCAGTGAGTCCATGGATAGCAATCAGCCCCAGCATCTT. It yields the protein CAISESMDSNQPQHL.

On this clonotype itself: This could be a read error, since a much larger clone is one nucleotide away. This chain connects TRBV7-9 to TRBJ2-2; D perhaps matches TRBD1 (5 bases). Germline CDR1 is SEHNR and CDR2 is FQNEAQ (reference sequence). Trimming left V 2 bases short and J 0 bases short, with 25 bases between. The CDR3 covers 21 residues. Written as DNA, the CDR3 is TGTGCCAGCAGCTTAAGTGTGATTGGACATGCTGTCTCCGCGAACACCGGGGAGCTGTTTTTT. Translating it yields CASSLSVIGHAVSANTGELFF.

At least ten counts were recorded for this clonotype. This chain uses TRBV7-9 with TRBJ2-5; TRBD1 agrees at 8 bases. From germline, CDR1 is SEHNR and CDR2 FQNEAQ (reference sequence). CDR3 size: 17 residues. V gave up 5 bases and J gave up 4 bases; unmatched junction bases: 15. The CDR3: CASSRRPLTGVRETQYF. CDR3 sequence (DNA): TGTGCCAGCAGCCGGAGACCGTTGACAGGGGTCAGAGAGACCCAGTACTTC.

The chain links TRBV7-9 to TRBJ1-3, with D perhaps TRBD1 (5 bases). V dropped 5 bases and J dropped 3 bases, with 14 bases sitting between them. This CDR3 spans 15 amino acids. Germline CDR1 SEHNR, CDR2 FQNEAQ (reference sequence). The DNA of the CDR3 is TGTGCCAGCAGCCCCCGGACATTTTTTGGAAACACCATATATTTT. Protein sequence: CASSPRTFFGNTIYF.

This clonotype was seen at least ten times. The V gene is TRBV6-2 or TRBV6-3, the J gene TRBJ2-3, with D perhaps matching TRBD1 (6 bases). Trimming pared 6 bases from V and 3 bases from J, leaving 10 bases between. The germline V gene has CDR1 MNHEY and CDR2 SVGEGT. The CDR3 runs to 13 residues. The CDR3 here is CASRPDSTDTQYF. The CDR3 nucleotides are TGTGCCAGCAGACCGGACAGTACAGATACGCAGTATTTT.

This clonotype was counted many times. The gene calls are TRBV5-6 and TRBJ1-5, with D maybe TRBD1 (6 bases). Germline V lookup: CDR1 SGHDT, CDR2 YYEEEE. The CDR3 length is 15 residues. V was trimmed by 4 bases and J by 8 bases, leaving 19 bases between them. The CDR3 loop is CASSPPGHRGEPQHF. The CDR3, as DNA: TGTGCCAGCAGCCCGCCGGGACACCGGGGTGAGCCCCAGCATTTT.

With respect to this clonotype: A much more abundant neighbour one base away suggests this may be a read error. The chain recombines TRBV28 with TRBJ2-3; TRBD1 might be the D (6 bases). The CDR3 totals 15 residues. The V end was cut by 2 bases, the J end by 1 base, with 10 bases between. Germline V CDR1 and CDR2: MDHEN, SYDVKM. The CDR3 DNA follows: TGTGCCAGCAGTTTAATGCCAGGGGGCACAGATACGCAGTATTTT. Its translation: CASSLMPGGTDTQYF.

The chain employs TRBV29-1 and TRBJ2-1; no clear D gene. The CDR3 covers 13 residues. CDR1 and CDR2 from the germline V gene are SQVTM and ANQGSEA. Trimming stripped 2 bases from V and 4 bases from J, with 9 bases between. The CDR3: CSVEYPGYNEQFF. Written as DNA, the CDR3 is TGCAGCGTTGAATATCCCGGTTACAATGAGCAGTTCTTC.

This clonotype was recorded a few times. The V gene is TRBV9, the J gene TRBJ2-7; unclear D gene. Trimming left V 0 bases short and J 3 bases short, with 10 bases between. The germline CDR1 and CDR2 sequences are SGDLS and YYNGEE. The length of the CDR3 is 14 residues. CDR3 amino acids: CASSVAGVGYEQYF. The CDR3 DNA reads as TGTGCCAGCAGCGTAGCTGGGGTCGGCTACGAGCAGTACTTC.

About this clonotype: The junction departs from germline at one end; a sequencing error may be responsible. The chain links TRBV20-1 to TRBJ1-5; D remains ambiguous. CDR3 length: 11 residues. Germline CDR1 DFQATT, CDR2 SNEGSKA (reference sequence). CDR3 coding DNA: TGCAGTGCTAGATATGGTCAGCCCCAGCGTTTT. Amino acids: CSARYGQPQRF.